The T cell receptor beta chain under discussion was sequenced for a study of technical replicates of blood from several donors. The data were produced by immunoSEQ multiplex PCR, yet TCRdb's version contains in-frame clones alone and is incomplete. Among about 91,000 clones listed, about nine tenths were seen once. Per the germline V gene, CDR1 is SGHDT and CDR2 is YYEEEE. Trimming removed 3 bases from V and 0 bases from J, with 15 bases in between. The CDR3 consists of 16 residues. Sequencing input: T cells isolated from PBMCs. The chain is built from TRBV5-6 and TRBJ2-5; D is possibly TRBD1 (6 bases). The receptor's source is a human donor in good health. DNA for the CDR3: TGTGCCAGCAGCTCCGGACCTCAGGGGTACCAAGAGACCCAGTACTTC. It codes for CASSSGPQGYQETQYF.